Sequencing of this T cell receptor (beta chain) was carried out in a study of shared T cell receptors in the human thymus. V was clipped by 2 bases and J by 0 bases, with 8 bases between them. The CDR3 runs 15 residues. From germline, CDR1 is SGHAT and CDR2 FQNNGV. Method: immunoSEQ multiplex PCR; TCRdb's copy keeps in-frame clones and lacks some. The table records roughly 410,000 clones, 95% of them present only once. The chain employs TRBV11-2 and TRBJ2-1, with D unclear. Sequenced input: thymocytes. This receptor was identified in a human donor. The CDR3 region has the DNA TGTGCCAGCAGCTTACGAACGAGCTCCTACAATGAGCAGTTCTTC. This sequence encodes CASSLRTSSYNEQFF.